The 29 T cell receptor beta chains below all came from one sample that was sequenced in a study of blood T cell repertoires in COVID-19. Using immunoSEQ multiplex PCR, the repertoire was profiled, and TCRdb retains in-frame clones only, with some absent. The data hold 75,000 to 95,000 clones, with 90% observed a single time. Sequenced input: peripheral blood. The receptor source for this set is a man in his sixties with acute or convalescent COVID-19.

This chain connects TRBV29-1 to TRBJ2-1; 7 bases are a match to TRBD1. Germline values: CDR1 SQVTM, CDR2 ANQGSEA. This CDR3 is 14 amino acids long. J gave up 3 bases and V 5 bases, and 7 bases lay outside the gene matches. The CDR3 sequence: CSVSDRDGYNEQFF. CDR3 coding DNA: TGCAGCGTTTCAGACAGGGACGGCTACAATGAGCAGTTCTTC.

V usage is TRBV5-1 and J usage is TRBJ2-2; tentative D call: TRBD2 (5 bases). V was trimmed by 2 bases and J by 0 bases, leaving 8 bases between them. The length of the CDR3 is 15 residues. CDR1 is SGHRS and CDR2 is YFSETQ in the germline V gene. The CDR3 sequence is CASSFLLANTGELFF. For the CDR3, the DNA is TGCGCCAGCAGCTTTTTACTAGCGAACACCGGGGAGCTGTTTTTT.

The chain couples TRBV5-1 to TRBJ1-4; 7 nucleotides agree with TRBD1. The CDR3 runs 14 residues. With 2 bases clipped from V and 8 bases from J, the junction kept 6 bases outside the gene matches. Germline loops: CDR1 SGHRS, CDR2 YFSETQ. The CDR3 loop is CASSLNRGQEKLFF. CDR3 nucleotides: TGCGCCAGCAGCTTAAATAGGGGGCAGGAAAAACTGTTTTTT.

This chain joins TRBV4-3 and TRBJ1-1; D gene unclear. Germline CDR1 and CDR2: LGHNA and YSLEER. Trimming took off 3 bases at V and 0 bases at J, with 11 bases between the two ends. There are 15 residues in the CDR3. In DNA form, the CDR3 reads TGCGCCAGCAGCCATACACACAACGTGAACACTGAAGCTTTCTTT. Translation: CASSHTHNVNTEAFF.

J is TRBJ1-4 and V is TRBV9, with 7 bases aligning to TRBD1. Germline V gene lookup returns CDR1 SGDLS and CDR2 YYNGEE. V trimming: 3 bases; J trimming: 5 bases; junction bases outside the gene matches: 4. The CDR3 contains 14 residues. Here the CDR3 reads CASSAGGNNEKLFF. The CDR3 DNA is TGTGCCAGCAGCGCAGGGGGTAACAATGAAAAACTGTTTTTT.

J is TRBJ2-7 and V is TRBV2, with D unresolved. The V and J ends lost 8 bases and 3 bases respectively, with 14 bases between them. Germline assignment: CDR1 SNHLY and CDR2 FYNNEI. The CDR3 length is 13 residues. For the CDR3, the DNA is TGTGCCAGCGCCACTCCCCTCATCTACGAGCAGTACTTC. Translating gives CASATPLIYEQYF.

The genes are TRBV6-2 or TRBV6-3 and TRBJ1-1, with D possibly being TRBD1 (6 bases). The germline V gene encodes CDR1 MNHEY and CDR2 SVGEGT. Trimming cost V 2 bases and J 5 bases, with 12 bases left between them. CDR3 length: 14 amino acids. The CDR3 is CASSYQGPWTEAFF. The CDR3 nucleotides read TGTGCCAGCAGTTACCAGGGGCCCTGGACTGAAGCTTTCTTT.

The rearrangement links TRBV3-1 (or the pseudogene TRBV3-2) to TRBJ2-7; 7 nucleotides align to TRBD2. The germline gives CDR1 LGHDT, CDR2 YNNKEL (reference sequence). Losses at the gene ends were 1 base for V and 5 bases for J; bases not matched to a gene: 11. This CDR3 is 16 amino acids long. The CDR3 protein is CASSQVKGGSAHEQYF. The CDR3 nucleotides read TGTGCCAGCAGCCAAGTAAAAGGCGGGAGTGCCCACGAGCAGTACTTC.

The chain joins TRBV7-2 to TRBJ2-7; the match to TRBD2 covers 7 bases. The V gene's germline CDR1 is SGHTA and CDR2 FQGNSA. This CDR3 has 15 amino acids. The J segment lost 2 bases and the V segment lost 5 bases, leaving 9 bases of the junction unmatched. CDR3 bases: TGTGCCAGCAGCCTGGCAGCGGGAAGGACCTACGAGCAGTACTTC. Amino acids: CASSLAAGRTYEQYF.

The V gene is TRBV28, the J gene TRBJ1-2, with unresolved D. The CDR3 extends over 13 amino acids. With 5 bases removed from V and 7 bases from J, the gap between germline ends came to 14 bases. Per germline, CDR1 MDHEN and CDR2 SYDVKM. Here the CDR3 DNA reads TGTGCCAGCAGTCCTTTGCGGAGGGCTGGCTACACCTTC. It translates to CASSPLRRAGYTF.

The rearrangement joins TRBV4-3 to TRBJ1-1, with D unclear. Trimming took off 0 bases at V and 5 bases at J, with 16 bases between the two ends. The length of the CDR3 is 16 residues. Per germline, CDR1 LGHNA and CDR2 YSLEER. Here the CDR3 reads CASSQDLEGGRTEAFF. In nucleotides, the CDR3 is TGCGCCAGCAGCCAAGATTTGGAGGGAGGAAGGACTGAAGCTTTCTTT.

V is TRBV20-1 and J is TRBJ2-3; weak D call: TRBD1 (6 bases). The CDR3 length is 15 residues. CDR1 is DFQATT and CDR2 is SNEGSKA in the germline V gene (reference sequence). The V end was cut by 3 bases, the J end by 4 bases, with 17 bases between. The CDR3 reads CSASGGNSRPDTQYF. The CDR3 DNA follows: TGCAGTGCTAGTGGGGGCAACTCGCGGCCAGATACGCAGTATTTT.

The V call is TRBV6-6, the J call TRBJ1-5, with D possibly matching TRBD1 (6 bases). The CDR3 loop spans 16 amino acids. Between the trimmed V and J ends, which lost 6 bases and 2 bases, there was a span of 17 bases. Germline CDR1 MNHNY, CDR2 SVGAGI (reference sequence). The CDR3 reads CASSHSGGGGNQPQHF. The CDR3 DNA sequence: TGTGCCAGCAGCCACTCGGGGGGCGGTGGCAATCAGCCCCAGCATTTT.

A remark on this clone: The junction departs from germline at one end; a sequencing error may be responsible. The CDR3 nucleotides read TGTGCCAGCAGCTCCTTTAATTCACCCCTCCACTTT. This translates into CASSSFNSPLHF. J is TRBJ1-6 and V is TRBV5-5, with D hard to call. Per germline, CDR1 SGHKS and CDR2 YYEKEE (reference sequence). CDR3 length: 12 amino acids.

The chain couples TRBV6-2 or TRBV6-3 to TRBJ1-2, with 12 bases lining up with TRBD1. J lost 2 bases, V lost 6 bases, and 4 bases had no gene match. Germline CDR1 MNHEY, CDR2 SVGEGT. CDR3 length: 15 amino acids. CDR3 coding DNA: TGTGCCAGCAGCCCCGGGACAGGGGGCAACTATGGCTACACCTTC. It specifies CASSPGTGGNYGYTF.

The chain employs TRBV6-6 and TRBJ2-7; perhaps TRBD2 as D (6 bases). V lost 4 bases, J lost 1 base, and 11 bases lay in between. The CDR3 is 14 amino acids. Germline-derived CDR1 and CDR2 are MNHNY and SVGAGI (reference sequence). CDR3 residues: CASSSGLISYEQYF. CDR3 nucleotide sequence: TGTGCCAGCAGTTCGGGACTTATTTCCTACGAGCAGTACTTC.

The CDR3 loop reads CASSLEGPEGADEQFF. DNA of the CDR3: TGCGCCAGCAGCTTGGAGGGACCCGAGGGGGCAGACGAGCAGTTCTTC. This rearrangement joins TRBV5-1 to TRBJ2-1; 7 bases line up with TRBD1. Germline V gene sequence: CDR1 SGHRS, CDR2 YFSETQ. Germline trimming cut 0 bases from V and 10 bases from J; bases unmatched to any gene: 13. The CDR3 is 16 residues long.

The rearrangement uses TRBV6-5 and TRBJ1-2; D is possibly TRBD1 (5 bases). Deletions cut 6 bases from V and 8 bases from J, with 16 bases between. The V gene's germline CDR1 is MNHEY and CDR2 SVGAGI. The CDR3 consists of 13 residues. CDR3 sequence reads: CASRKAGSLGYTF. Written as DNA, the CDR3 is TGTGCCAGCAGAAAGGCAGGGTCCCTCGGCTACACCTTC.

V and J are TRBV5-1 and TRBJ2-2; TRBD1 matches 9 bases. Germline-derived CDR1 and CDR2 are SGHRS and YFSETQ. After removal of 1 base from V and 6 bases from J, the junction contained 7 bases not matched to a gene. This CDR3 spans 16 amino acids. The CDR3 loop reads CASSLQPGQGAGELFF. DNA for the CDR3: TGCGCCAGCAGCTTGCAACCGGGACAGGGCGCCGGGGAGCTGTTTTTT.

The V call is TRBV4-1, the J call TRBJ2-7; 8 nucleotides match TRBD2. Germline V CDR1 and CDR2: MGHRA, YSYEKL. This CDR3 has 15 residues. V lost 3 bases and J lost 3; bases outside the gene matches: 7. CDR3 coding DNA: TGCGCCAGCAGCCATCACAGTAGCGGGGACTACGAGCAGTACTTC. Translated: CASSHHSSGDYEQYF.

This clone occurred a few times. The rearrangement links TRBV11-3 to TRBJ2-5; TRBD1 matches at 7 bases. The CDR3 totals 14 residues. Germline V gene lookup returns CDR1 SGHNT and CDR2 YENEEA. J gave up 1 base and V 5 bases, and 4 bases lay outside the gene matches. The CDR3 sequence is CASSETGAQETQYF. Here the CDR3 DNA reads TGTGCCAGCAGCGAAACAGGGGCCCAAGAGACCCAGTACTTC. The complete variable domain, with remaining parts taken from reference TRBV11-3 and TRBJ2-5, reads EAGVVQSPRYKIIEKKQPVAFWCNPISGHNTLYWYLQNLGQGPELLIRYENEEAVDDSQLPKDRFSAERLKGVDSTLKIQPAELGDSAVYLCASSETGAQETQYFGPGTRLLVL.

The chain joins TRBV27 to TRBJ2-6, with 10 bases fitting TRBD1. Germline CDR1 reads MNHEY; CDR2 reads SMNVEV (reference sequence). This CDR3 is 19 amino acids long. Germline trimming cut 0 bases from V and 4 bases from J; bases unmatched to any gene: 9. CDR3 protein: CASSLSGTGVVAGANVLTF. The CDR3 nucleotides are TGTGCCAGCAGTTTATCGGGGACAGGGGTTGTTGCCGGGGCCAACGTCCTGACTTTC.

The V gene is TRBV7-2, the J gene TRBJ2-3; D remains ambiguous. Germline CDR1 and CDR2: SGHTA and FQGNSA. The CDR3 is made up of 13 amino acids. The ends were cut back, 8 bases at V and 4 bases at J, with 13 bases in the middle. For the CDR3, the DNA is TGTGCCAGCGGAGCCTCGACTGCAGATACGCAGTATTTT. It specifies CASGASTADTQYF.

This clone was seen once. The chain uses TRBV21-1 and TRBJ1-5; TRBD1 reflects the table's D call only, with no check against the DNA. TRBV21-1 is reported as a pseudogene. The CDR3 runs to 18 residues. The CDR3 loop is CASSKGTGRNASNQPQHF. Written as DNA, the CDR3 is TGTGCCAGCAGCAAAGGGACAGGGAGAAATGCGAGCAATCAGCCCCAGCATTTT.

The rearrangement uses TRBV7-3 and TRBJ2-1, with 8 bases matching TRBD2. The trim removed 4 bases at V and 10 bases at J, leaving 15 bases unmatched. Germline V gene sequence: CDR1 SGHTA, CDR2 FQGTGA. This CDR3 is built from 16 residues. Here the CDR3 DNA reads TGTGCCAGCAGCTCACCCGGGGTAGCCAGCGGGGGAGAGCAGTTCTTC. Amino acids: CASSSPGVASGGEQFF.

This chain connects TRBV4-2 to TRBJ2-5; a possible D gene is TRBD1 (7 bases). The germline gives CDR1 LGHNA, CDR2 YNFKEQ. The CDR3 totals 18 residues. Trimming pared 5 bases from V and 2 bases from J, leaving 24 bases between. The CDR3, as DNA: TGTGCCAGCAGCTACTTACCAGGGGGGCGAGCGGAACAAGAGACCCAGTACTTC. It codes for CASSYLPGGRAEQETQYF.

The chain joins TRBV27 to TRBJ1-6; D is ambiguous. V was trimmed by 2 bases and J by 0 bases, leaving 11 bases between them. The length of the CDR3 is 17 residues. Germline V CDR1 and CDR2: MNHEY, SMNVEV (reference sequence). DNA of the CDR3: TGTGCCAGCAGTTTAGTCCTTACTAGCTCCTATAATTCACCCCTCCACTTT. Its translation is CASSLVLTSSYNSPLHF.

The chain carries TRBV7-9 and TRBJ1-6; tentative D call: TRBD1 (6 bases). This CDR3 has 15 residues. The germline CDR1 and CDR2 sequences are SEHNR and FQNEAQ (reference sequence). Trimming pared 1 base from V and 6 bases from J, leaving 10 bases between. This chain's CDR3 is CASSLEVRGNSPLHF. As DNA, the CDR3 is TGTGCCAGCAGCTTAGAGGTCAGGGGTAATTCACCCCTCCACTTT.

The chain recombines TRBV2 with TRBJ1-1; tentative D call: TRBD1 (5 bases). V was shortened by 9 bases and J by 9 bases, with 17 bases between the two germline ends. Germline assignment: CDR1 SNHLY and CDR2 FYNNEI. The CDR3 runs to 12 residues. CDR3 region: CASKTEGRKAFF. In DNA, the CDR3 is TGTGCCAGTAAAACGGAGGGACGAAAAGCTTTCTTT.